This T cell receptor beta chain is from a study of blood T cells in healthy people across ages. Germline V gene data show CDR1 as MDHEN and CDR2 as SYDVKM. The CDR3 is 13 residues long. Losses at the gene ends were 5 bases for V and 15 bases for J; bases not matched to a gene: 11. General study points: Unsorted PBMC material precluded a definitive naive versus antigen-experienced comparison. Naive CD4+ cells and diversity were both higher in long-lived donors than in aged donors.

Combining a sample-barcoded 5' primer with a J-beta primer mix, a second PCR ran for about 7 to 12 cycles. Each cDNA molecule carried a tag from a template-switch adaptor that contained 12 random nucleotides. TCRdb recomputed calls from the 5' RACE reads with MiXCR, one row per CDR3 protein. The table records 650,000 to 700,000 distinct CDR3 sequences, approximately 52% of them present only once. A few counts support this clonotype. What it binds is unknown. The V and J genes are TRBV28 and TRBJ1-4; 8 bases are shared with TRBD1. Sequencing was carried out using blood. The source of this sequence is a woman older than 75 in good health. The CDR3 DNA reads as TGTGCCAGCAGTCCGACAGGGGTTTATTTAGTGTTTTTT. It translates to CASSPTGVYLVFF.